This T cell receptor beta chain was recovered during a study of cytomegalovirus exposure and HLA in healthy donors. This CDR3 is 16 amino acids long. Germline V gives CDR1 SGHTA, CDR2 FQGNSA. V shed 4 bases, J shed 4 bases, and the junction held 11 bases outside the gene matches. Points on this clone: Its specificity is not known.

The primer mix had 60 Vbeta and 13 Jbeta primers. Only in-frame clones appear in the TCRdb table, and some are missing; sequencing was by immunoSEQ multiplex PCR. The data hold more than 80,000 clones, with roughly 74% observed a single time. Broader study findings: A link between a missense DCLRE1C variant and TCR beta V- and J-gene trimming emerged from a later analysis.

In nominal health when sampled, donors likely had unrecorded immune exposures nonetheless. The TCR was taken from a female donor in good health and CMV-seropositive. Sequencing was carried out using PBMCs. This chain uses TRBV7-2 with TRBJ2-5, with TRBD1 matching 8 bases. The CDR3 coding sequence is TGTGCCAGCAGCTCTCGGGCAGGGGGCATGCGAGAGACCCAGTACTTC. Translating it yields CASSSRAGGMRETQYF.